These T cell receptor beta chains were read from a single sample in a study of CD8 T cells in Susac syndrome. TCRdb fed the immunoSEQ multiplex PCR reads into MiXCR, producing one record per CDR3 protein. Found here are some 250,000 distinct CDR3 sequences, 90% to 96% of them singletons; the top ten hold around 0.093%. Sequencing used CD4+ T cells from PBMCs. The receptors were gathered from a human donor with Susac syndrome. Each CDR3 is given with its conserved first and last residue.

v_call	cdr3_length	j_call	cdr3_aa
TRBV7-2	14	TRBJ1-5	CASSSTERGQPQHF
TRBV30	11	TRBJ1-1	CAGTQNTEAFF
TRBV6-6	15	TRBJ2-7	CASSTYPGGNYEQYF
TRBV3-1	15	TRBJ1-2	CASSQDGGGRGGYTF
TRBV25-1	15	TRBJ2-7	CASSLWGGHAYEQYF
TRBV30	13	TRBJ1-5	CAWSVGETQPQHF
TRBV30	14	TRBJ2-1	CAWRASGTYNEQFF
TRBV30	14	TRBJ2-2	CAWRGAIDYGELFF
TRBV20-1	16	TRBJ2-7	CSAREFPPSGTDEQYF
TRBV28	13	TRBJ1-2	CASSFDSIYGYTF
TRBV6-5	19	TRBJ2-1	CASSYPPLRGTSGYNEQFF
TRBV24-1	14	TRBJ1-5	CATSSNQGNQPQHF
TRBV6-1	12	TRBJ1-5	CASRTFSEPQHF
TRBV11-1	15	TRBJ2-1	CASSPGQGAYNEQFF
TRBV20-1	13	TRBJ1-3	CSAGRGSGNTIYF
TRBV18	14	TRBJ2-1	CASSPRDSYNEQFF
TRBV24-1	14	TRBJ2-1	CATAGTLPAREQFF
TRBV20-1	15	TRBJ1-1	CSARDVGRVNTEAFF
TRBV20-1	12	TRBJ2-1	CSVGTVRNEQFF
TRBV25-1	14	TRBJ2-5	CASSPGGVQETQYF
TRBV29-1	13	TRBJ2-7	CSVDVSRAGEQYF
TRBV12-3/TRBV12-4	15	TRBJ1-2	CASSPALRSGYGYTF
TRBV15	16	TRBJ2-3	CATSLTKRGATDTQYF
TRBV20-1	10	TRBJ1-1	CSARLTEAFF
TRBV15	16	TRBJ1-3	CATSRVYQGAGNTIYF
TRBV6-2/TRBV6-3	12	TRBJ2-5	CASSYFHETQYF
TRBV7-7	13	TRBJ2-3	CASSGRETDTQYF
TRBV23-1	15	TRBJ2-3	CASASSGGSTDTQYF
TRBV20-1	13	TRBJ2-3	CSALTGGADTQYF
TRBV3-1	15	TRBJ1-1	CASSHVPGQGYDAFF
TRBV18	14	TRBJ2-5	CASSPPSGGETQYF
TRBV29-1	12	TRBJ2-1	CSAARSYNEQFF
TRBV18	13	TRBJ2-7	CASSPQGAYEQYF
TRBV5-4	12	TRBJ2-1	CASTTPYNEQFF
TRBV29-1	15	TRBJ2-3	CSVENRPSGRDTQYF